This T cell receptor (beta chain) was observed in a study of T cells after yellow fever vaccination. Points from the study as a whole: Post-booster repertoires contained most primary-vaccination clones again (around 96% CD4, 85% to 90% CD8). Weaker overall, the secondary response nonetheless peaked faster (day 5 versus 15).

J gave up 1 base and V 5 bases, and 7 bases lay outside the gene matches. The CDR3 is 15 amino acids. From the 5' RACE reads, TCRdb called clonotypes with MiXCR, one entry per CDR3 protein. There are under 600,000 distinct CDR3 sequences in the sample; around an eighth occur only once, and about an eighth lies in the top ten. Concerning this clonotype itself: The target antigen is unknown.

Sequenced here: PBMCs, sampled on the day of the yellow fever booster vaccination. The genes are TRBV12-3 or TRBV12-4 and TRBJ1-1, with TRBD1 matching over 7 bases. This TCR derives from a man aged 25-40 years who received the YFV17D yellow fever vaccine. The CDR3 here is CASSPSWTGNTEAFF. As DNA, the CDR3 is TGTGCCAGCAGTCCTTCTTGGACAGGGAACACTGAAGCTTTCTTT.